This TCR beta chain was identified during a study of regulatory T cells in long-lasting Graves disease. Through Arm-PCR of CDR3 regions and iRepertoire HTBI primers, TCR beta libraries were built. One entry per CDR3 protein, called by TCRdb with MiXCR from the multiplex PCR reads. Of 600,000 to 650,000 distinct CDR3 sequences in the sample, approximately 15% were seen once. Germline V gene data show CDR1 as SGHRS and CDR2 as YFSETQ. V lost 3 bases and J lost 4; bases outside the gene matches: 6. This CDR3 comprises 15 residues. As for time point: newly diagnosed GD, antithyroid drugs for less than 3 months. PBMC-extracted RNA yielded the TCR library. These same records also appear under a second study, on T cells in Graves' hyperthyroidism and ophthalmopathy.

The receptor's source is a woman aged 25 to 39 with Graves disease. This chain uses TRBV5-1 with TRBJ1-4; 7 nucleotides line up with TRBD1. The sequencing here drew on peripheral blood mononuclear cells (PBMCs), taken at new diagnosis, from a patient treated with antithyroid drugs. The CDR3 DNA follows: TGCGCCAGCAGCTGGGGGACAGTGGTTAATGAAAAACTGTTTTTT. The encoded protein is CASSWGTVVNEKLFF.